These T cell receptor beta chains were read from a single sample in a study of blood T cell repertoires in COVID-19. Measured with immunoSEQ multiplex PCR; TCRdb has only the in-frame clones, and not every one. The repertoire includes around 340,000 clones, around 88% of them detected once, and about 7.1% sits in the top ten. The sequencing input was peripheral blood. Receptors originate from a woman between 55 and 75 years old with COVID-19, enrolled during active disease. CDR3s include the opening cysteine and the closing phenylalanine or tryptophan. The D gene is left open where the match is weak. The size of a clone is reported for some rows only, either as once, few or many, or as a class for expanded clones.

v_call: TRBV5-1; clone_size: -; j_call: TRBJ2-1; d_call: -; cdr3_nt: TGCGCCAGCAGCTTGCAAGGTGGGCTGTGGAATGAGCAGTTCTTC; cdr3_aa: CASSLQGGLWNEQFF
v_call: TRBV7-9; clone_size: -; j_call: TRBJ2-2; d_call: -; cdr3_nt: TGTGCCAGCAGCTTATGGTCAGGGAACACCGGGGAGCTGTTTTTT; cdr3_aa: CASSLWSGNTGELFF
v_call: TRBV19; clone_size: -; j_call: TRBJ2-5; d_call: TRBD1; cdr3_nt: TGTGCCAGTAGTTCTCTCCAGGGGGCTGGAGAGACCCAGTACTTC; cdr3_aa: CASSSLQGAGETQYF
v_call: TRBV19; clone_size: -; j_call: TRBJ2-5; d_call: TRBD2; cdr3_nt: TGTGCCAGTAGTAAGGTCCTAGCGGGGGCGCCGTCCCAAGAGACCCAGTACTTC; cdr3_aa: CASSKVLAGAPSQETQYF
v_call: TRBV6-2/TRBV6-3; clone_size: -; j_call: TRBJ2-1; d_call: TRBD2; cdr3_nt: TGTGCCAGCAGTTACACGAGGAGTCTAGCGGGGGTTTCTGGTGAGCAGTTCTTC; cdr3_aa: CASSYTRSLAGVSGEQFF
v_call: TRBV3-1/TRBV3-2; clone_size: once; j_call: TRBJ2-7; d_call: -; cdr3_nt: TGTGCCAGCAGCCAAACCAGCGGATCCTACGAGCAGTACTTC; cdr3_aa: CASSQTSGSYEQYF
v_call: TRBV2; clone_size: -; j_call: TRBJ1-2; d_call: TRBD1; cdr3_nt: TGTGCCAGCAGGGGAACAGGGGTGGGTGGCTACACCTTC; cdr3_aa: CASRGTGVGGYTF
v_call: TRBV24-1; clone_size: -; j_call: TRBJ1-2; d_call: TRBD1; cdr3_nt: TGTGCCACCAGTGAGGGACAGTGGAATGGCTACACCTTC; cdr3_aa: CATSEGQWNGYTF
v_call: TRBV6-2/TRBV6-3; clone_size: -; j_call: TRBJ2-7; d_call: -; cdr3_nt: TGTGCCAGCAGTAGCCCCTACGAGCAGTACTTC; cdr3_aa: CASSSPYEQYF
v_call: TRBV11-3; clone_size: few; j_call: TRBJ2-5; d_call: -; cdr3_nt: TGTGCCAGCAGCTTAGGGGCTCGAAGCACACGAGAGACCCAGTACTTC; cdr3_aa: CASSLGARSTRETQYF
v_call: TRBV19; clone_size: -; j_call: TRBJ1-1; d_call: TRBD1; cdr3_nt: TGTGCCAGTAGTATACCAGGGGGCACTGAAGCTTTCTTT; cdr3_aa: CASSIPGGTEAFF
v_call: TRBV29-1; clone_size: -; j_call: TRBJ1-2; d_call: -; cdr3_nt: TGCAGCGTTGGGGGCAGGAGCTATGGCTACACCTTC; cdr3_aa: CSVGGRSYGYTF